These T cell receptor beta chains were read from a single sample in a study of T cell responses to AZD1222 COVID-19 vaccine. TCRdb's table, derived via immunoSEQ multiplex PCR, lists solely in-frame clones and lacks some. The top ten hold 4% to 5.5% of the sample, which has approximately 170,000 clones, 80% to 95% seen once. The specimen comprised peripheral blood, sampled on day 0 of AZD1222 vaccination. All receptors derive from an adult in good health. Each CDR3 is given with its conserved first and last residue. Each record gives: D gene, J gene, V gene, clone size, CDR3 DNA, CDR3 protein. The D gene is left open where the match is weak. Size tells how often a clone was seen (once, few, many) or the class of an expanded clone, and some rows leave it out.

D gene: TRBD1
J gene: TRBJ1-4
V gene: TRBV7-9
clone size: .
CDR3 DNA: TGTGCCAGCAGCTTAGGACAGGGGATGGGAGAAAAACTGTTTTTT
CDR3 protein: CASSLGQGMGEKLFF

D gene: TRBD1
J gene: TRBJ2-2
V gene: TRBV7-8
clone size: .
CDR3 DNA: TGTGCCAGCAGCTGGGGACAGCGGATCAACACCGGGGAGCTGTTTTTT
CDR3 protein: CASSWGQRINTGELFF

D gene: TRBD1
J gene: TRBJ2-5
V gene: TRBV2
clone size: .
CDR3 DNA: TGTGCCAGCAGAGGACAGGGACGGGAGACCCAGTACTTC
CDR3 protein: CASRGQGRETQYF

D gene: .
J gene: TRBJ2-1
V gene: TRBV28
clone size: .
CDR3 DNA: TGTGCCAGCAGTTTCTGGGGGGCCCCCCCCTACAATGAGCAGTTCTTC
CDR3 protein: CASSFWGAPPYNEQFF

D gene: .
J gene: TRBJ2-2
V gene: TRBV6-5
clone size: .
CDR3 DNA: TGTGCCAGCAGGCGAGGGGGTGACGGGGGCGGGGAGCTGTTTTTT
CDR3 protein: CASRRGGDGGGELFF

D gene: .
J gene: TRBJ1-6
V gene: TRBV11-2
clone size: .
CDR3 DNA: TGTGCCAGCAGCCCTTCGGGGCTCTCCTATAATTCACCCCTCCACTTT
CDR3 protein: CASSPSGLSYNSPLHF

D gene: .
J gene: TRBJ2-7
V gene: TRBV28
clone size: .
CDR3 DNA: TGTGCCAGCAGTGAAACCCGAACGGGGTGGGGGACCTACGAGCAGTACTTC
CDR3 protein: CASSETRTGWGTYEQYF

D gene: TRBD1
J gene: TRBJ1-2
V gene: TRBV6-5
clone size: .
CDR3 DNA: TGTGCCAGCAGAATCCCGGGACAGCCTCCCTATGGCTACACCTTC
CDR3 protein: CASRIPGQPPYGYTF

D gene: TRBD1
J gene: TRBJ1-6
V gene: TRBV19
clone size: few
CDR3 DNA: TGTGCCAGTAGCGCCGGGACAGGGACAAATAATTCACCCCTCCACTTT
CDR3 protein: CASSAGTGTNNSPLHF

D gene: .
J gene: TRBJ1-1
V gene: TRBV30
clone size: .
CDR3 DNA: TGTGCCTGGGGGACGGCGCTCGCGGTTGAAGCTTTCTTT
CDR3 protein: CAWGTALAVEAFF

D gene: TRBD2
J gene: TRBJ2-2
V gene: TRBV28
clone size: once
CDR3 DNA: TGTGCCAGTGCGACTAGCGGGAGGGCCGTGGGCACCGGGGAGCTGTTTTTT
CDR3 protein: CASATSGRAVGTGELFF

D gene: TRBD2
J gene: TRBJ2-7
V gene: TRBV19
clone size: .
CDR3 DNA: TGTGCCACCCAGGGAGGGTTCTACGAGCAGTACTTC
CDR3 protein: CATQGGFYEQYF

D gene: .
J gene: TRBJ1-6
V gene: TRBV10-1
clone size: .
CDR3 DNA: TGCGCCAGCAGTGGAGGGGGGGTTGAATCACCCCTCCACTTT
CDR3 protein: CASSGGGVESPLHF

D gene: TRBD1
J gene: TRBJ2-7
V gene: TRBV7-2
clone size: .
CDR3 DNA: TGTGCCAGTAGAGGGACAGGGCGGAACGAGCAGTACTTC
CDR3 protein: CASRGTGRNEQYF

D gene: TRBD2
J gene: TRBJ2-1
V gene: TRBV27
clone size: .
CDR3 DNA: TGTGCCAGCAGTTTGCGGGAGTACAATGAGCAGTTCTTC
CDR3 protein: CASSLREYNEQFF

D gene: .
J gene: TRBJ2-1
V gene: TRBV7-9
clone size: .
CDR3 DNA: TGTGCCAGCAGCGGCCAATACAGGGTGGTCGACAATGAGCAGTTCTTC
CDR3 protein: CASSGQYRVVDNEQFF

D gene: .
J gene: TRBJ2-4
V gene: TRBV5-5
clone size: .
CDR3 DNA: TGTGCCAGCAGCTGGGTGGGTGGGGGGCCGAGTACCAAAAACATTCAGTACTTC
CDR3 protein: CASSWVGGGPSTKNIQYF

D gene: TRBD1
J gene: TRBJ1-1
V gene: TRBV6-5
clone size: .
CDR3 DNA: TGTGCCAGCAGCTACAGGGGGCCTTTCACTGAAGCTTTCTTT
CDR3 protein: CASSYRGPFTEAFF

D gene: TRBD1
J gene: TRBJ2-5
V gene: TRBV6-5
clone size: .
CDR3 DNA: TGTGCCAGCAGTCGGGACAGCGAAGAGACCCAGTACTTC
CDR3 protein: CASSRDSEETQYF

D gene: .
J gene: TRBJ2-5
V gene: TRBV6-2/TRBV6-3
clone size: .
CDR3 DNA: TGTGCCAGCAGTTACGCGGGAACGGTAGAGACCCAGTACTTC
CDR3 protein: CASSYAGTVETQYF

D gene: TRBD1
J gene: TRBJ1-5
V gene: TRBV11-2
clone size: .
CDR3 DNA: TGTGCCAGCAGCTTAGGGGCAGGGGGCAGCAATCAGCCCCAGCATTTT
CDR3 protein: CASSLGAGGSNQPQHF

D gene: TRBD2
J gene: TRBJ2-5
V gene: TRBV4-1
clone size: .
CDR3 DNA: TGCGCCAGCAGCCAGGCACTAGCGGGGACCCAGTACTTC
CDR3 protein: CASSQALAGTQYF

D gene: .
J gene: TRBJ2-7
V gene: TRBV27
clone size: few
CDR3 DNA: TGTGCCAGCGCGGACCCTTACTACGAGCAGTACTTC
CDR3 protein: CASADPYYEQYF

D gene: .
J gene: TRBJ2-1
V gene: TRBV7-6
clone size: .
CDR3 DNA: TGTGCCAGCAGCTTAGGGGGGGTCGGAAGCTCCTACAATGAGCAGTTCTTC
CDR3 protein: CASSLGGVGSSYNEQFF

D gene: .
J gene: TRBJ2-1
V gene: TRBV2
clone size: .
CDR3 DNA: TGTGCCAGCAGTGAAATAACTGAGCAGTTCTTC
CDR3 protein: CASSEITEQFF

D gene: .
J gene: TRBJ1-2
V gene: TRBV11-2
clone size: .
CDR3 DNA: TGTGCCAGCAGCTTCGATAACTATGGCTACACCTTC
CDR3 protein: CASSFDNYGYTF

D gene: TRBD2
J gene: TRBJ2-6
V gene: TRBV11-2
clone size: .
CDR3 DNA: TGTGCCAGCAGCACCCTGGCGGGAGGGCCTCAGAGGGCCAACGTCCTGACTTTC
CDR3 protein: CASSTLAGGPQRANVLTF

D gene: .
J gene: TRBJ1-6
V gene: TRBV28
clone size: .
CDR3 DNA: TGTGCCAGCAGACTAAGCGACTCCTATAATTCACCCCTCCACTTT
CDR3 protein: CASRLSDSYNSPLHF

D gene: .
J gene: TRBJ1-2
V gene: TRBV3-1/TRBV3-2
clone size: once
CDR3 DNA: TGTGCCAGCAGCCAGGCAAGGGGAGCTAACTATGGCTACACCTTC
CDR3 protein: CASSQARGANYGYTF

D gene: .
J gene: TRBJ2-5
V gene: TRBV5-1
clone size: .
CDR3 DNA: TGCGCCAGCAGCCCAGGGACTACAGGGGACGAGACCCAGTACTTC
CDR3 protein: CASSPGTTGDETQYF

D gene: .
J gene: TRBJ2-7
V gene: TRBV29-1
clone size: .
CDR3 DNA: TGCAGCGTCCGGGACCCTAATCCCGGCGAGCAGTACTTC
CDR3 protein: CSVRDPNPGEQYF

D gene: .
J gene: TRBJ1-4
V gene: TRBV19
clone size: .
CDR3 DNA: TGTGCCAGTAGTACCCCGGGTCGCCGGGGTGAAAAACTGTTTTTT
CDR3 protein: CASSTPGRRGEKLFF

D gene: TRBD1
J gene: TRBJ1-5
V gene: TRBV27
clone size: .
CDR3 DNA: TGTGCCAGCAGTTTAGGGACAGGGGGCCTCAATCAGCCCCAGCATTTT
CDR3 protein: CASSLGTGGLNQPQHF

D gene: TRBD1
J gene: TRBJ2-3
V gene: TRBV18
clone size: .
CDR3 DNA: TGTGCCAGCTCACCGGGACAGCCGGGGGATACGCAGTATTTT
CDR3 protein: CASSPGQPGDTQYF

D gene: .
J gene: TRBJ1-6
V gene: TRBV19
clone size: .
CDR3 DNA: TGTGCCAGTAGCGGGGTACAGGGTGGCTCACCCCTCCACTTT
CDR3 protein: CASSGVQGGSPLHF

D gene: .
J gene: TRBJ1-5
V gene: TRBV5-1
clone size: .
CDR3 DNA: TGCGCCAGCAGCTTGGAGGGGGGAGACCAGCCCCAGCATTTT
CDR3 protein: CASSLEGGDQPQHF

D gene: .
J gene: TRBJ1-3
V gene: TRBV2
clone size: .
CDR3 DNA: TGTGCCAGCAGTGACGGCAGAACTGGAAACACCATATATTTT
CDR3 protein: CASSDGRTGNTIYF

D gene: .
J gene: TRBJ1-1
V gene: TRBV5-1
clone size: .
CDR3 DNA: TGCGCCAGCAGCCTCACATGGGACACTGAAGCTTTCTTT
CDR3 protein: CASSLTWDTEAFF

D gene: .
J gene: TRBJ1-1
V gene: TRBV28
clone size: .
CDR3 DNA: TGTGCCAGCAGTCCTCTGGGGGCCGAAGCTTTCTTT
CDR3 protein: CASSPLGAEAFF

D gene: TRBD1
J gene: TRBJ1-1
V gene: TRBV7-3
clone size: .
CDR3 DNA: TGTGCCAGCAGCGGACAGGGGAACACTGAAGCTTTCTTT
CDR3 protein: CASSGQGNTEAFF

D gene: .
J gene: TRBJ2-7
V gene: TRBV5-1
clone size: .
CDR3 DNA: TGCGCCAGCAGCTTGGCCTTACATCCTCCAGGGGCGAGCTCCTACGAGCAGTACTTC
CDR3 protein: CASSLALHPPGASSYEQYF

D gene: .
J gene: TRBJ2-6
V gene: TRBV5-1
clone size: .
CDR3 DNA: TGCGCCAGCAGCAACACTTCTGGGGCCAACGTCCTGACTTTC
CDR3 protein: CASSNTSGANVLTF

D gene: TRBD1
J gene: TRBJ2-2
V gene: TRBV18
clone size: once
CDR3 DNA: TGTGCCAGCTCCCCTCAGGGGGTTTCCGGGGAGCTGTTTTTT
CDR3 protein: CASSPQGVSGELFF

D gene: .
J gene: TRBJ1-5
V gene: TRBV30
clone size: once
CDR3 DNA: TGTGCCTGGAGTGTACTCAGGGGCGCTCAGCCCCAGCATTTT
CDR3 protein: CAWSVLRGAQPQHF

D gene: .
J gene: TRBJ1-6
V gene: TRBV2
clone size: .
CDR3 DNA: TGTGCCAGCAGGCGAGGCAGTTCCTATAATTCACCCCTCCACTTT
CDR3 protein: CASRRGSSYNSPLHF

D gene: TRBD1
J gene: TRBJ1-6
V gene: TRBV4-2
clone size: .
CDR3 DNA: TGTGCCAGCAGCCAAGGGGGACAGGGTTCGTCACCCCTCCACTTT
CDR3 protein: CASSQGGQGSSPLHF

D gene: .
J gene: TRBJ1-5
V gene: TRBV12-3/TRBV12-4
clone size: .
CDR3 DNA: TGTGCCAGCATCGAGGGTGGCAATCAGCCCCAGCATTTT
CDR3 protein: CASIEGGNQPQHF

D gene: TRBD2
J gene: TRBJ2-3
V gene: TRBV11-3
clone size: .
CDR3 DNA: TGTGCCAGCAGCGCGACTAGCGGGAGCGATAGAAGCACAGATACGCAGTATTTT
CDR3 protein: CASSATSGSDRSTDTQYF